These T cell receptor beta chains were read from a single sample in a study of shared clonotypes between healthy human individuals. The assay was immunoSEQ multiplex PCR, and TCRdb's table has in-frame clones only and misses some. The sample shows approximately 1,500,000 clones, 95% to 99% of them seen only once. The sample taken for sequencing was naive CD4+ T cells sorted from blood. These TCRs come from a man younger than 40 in good health. Both conserved end residues are part of each CDR3. A D gene is named only where the DNA matches it firmly. Clone size is given for some rows only: seen once, a few or many times, or a class if the clone is expanded.

D gene: .; CDR3 length: 13; V gene: TRBV28; J gene: TRBJ1-5; clone size: .; CDR3 DNA: TGTGCCAGCAGTGGACCGGTCCTTTACGCCCAGCATTTT; CDR3 protein: CASSGPVLYAQHF
D gene: .; CDR3 length: 13; V gene: TRBV7-3; J gene: TRBJ1-2; clone size: .; CDR3 DNA: TGTGCCAGCAGCTTTACGTTTAACTATGGCTACACCTTC; CDR3 protein: CASSFTFNYGYTF
D gene: .; CDR3 length: 13; V gene: TRBV28; J gene: TRBJ1-2; clone size: .; CDR3 DNA: TGTGCCAGCAGGTCAAGAACTAACTATGGCTACACCTTC; CDR3 protein: CASRSRTNYGYTF
D gene: .; CDR3 length: 16; V gene: TRBV4-1; J gene: TRBJ2-5; clone size: .; CDR3 DNA: TGCGCCAGCAGCCAAGTCCAGGGACCCCTTAAAGAGACCCAGTACTTC; CDR3 protein: CASSQVQGPLKETQYF
D gene: TRBD1; CDR3 length: 13; V gene: TRBV5-4; J gene: TRBJ1-2; clone size: .; CDR3 DNA: TGTGCCAGCAGCCCAACAGGGGTCTATGGCTACACCTTC; CDR3 protein: CASSPTGVYGYTF
D gene: TRBD1; CDR3 length: 14; V gene: TRBV4-3; J gene: TRBJ1-2; clone size: once; CDR3 DNA: TGCGCCAGCAGCCAGGAGGTCGACAGGGAGGGCTACACCTTC; CDR3 protein: CASSQEVDREGYTF
D gene: .; CDR3 length: 13; V gene: TRBV29-1; J gene: TRBJ2-5; clone size: .; CDR3 DNA: TGCAGCGTTCATCTACAGGGTTTAGAGACCCAGTACTTC; CDR3 protein: CSVHLQGLETQYF
D gene: TRBD1; CDR3 length: 16; V gene: TRBV7-2; J gene: TRBJ1-5; clone size: .; CDR3 DNA: TGTGCCAGCAGCTTAGAGGGACAGGGGCCTTCTCGGCCCCAGCATTTT; CDR3 protein: CASSLEGQGPSRPQHF
D gene: .; CDR3 length: 17; V gene: TRBV15; J gene: TRBJ1-3; clone size: .; CDR3 DNA: TGTGCCACCAGCAGGGTTACAGACACTCGCTCTGGAAACACCATATATTTT; CDR3 protein: CATSRVTDTRSGNTIYF
D gene: .; CDR3 length: 15; V gene: TRBV5-6; J gene: TRBJ1-5; clone size: .; CDR3 DNA: TGTGCCAGCAGCTTTGGACGGAATAGCAATCAGCCCCAGCATTTT; CDR3 protein: CASSFGRNSNQPQHF
D gene: .; CDR3 length: 15; V gene: TRBV7-2; J gene: TRBJ2-3; clone size: .; CDR3 DNA: TGTGCCAGCAGCGAAGGTTTGGGGGGTACAGATACGCAGTATTTT; CDR3 protein: CASSEGLGGTDTQYF
D gene: .; CDR3 length: 13; V gene: TRBV5-1; J gene: TRBJ2-3; clone size: .; CDR3 DNA: TGCGCCAGCAGCTTGGTTTGGGACGATACGCAGTATTTT; CDR3 protein: CASSLVWDDTQYF
D gene: TRBD2; CDR3 length: 13; V gene: TRBV29-1; J gene: TRBJ2-5; clone size: .; CDR3 DNA: TGCAGCGTAAGGACTAGCGGGAGCGAGACCCAGTACTTC; CDR3 protein: CSVRTSGSETQYF
D gene: .; CDR3 length: 15; V gene: TRBV6-1; J gene: TRBJ2-7; clone size: .; CDR3 DNA: TGTGCCAGCAGTGAAGCCGGGACCAACTCCTACGAGCAGTACTTC; CDR3 protein: CASSEAGTNSYEQYF
D gene: .; CDR3 length: 13; V gene: TRBV15; J gene: TRBJ2-2; clone size: .; CDR3 DNA: TGTGCCACCAGCAGGGATATCGGGGGGGAGCTGTTTTTT; CDR3 protein: CATSRDIGGELFF
D gene: .; CDR3 length: 15; V gene: TRBV5-1; J gene: TRBJ2-5; clone size: .; CDR3 DNA: TGCGCCAGCAGTAATCTAGAACAGGGAGGAGAGACCCAGTACTTC; CDR3 protein: CASSNLEQGGETQYF
D gene: TRBD2; CDR3 length: 14; V gene: TRBV10-1; J gene: TRBJ2-7; clone size: .; CDR3 DNA: TGCGCCAGCAGTGAGGTCTTGTCGGCGGGAGTTCGGTACTTC; CDR3 protein: CASSEVLSAGVRYF
D gene: TRBD1; CDR3 length: 15; V gene: TRBV6-6; J gene: TRBJ1-2; clone size: .; CDR3 DNA: TGTGCCAGCAGTTACGAAGACAGGGTCGGGATGGGAGACACCTTC; CDR3 protein: CASSYEDRVGMGDTF
D gene: .; CDR3 length: 16; V gene: TRBV18; J gene: TRBJ2-1; clone size: .; CDR3 DNA: TGTGCCAGCTCACGTCCGGGGGCTAGTAGGTACAATGAGCAGTTCTTC; CDR3 protein: CASSRPGASRYNEQFF
D gene: .; CDR3 length: 19; V gene: TRBV5-1; J gene: TRBJ2-3; clone size: .; CDR3 DNA: TGCGCCAGCAGCTTGCCGGTTCCGGTGGGTCCGCGATACACAGATACGCAGTATTTT; CDR3 protein: CASSLPVPVGPRYTDTQYF
D gene: TRBD2; CDR3 length: 16; V gene: TRBV4-2; J gene: TRBJ2-7; clone size: .; CDR3 DNA: TGTGCCAGCAGCCAAGCGGGACTAGCGGGAGGCTACGAGCAGTACTTC; CDR3 protein: CASSQAGLAGGYEQYF
D gene: .; CDR3 length: 17; V gene: TRBV2; J gene: TRBJ1-5; clone size: .; CDR3 DNA: TGTGCCAGCAGTCCGACAGGATCACACTCCCCAAATCAGCCCCAGCATTTT; CDR3 protein: CASSPTGSHSPNQPQHF
D gene: .; CDR3 length: 15; V gene: TRBV5-1; J gene: TRBJ1-5; clone size: once; CDR3 DNA: TGCGCCAGCAGCTTGGCAGGGGACAGCAATCAGCCCCAGCATTTT; CDR3 protein: CASSLAGDSNQPQHF
D gene: .; CDR3 length: 15; V gene: TRBV6-6; J gene: TRBJ1-4; clone size: .; CDR3 DNA: TGTGCCAGCAGAAATTCCGGGAGCATTAATGAAAAACTGTTTTTT; CDR3 protein: CASRNSGSINEKLFF
D gene: .; CDR3 length: 13; V gene: TRBV2; J gene: TRBJ2-1; clone size: .; CDR3 DNA: TGTGCCAGCATCTCAGGGGTAGGTGCCAAGCAGTTCTTC; CDR3 protein: CASISGVGAKQFF
D gene: .; CDR3 length: 15; V gene: TRBV7-3; J gene: TRBJ1-2; clone size: .; CDR3 DNA: TGTGCCAGCAGCCCTGGGGCTAGATCTAACTATGGCTACACCTTC; CDR3 protein: CASSPGARSNYGYTF
D gene: .; CDR3 length: 11; V gene: TRBV14; J gene: TRBJ2-1; clone size: .; CDR3 DNA: TGTGCCAGCAGCCAAGGGCATGAGCAGTTCTTC; CDR3 protein: CASSQGHEQFF
D gene: .; CDR3 length: 15; V gene: TRBV5-6; J gene: TRBJ1-1; clone size: .; CDR3 DNA: TGTGCCAGCAGCTTGGTAGGGGGTCTGAACACTGAAGCTTTCTTT; CDR3 protein: CASSLVGGLNTEAFF
D gene: TRBD2; CDR3 length: 17; V gene: TRBV18; J gene: TRBJ2-1; clone size: .; CDR3 DNA: TGTGCCAGCTCACCGCGGACTAGCGGGGGGACCTACAATGAGCAGTTCTTC; CDR3 protein: CASSPRTSGGTYNEQFF
D gene: TRBD1; CDR3 length: 16; V gene: TRBV7-3; J gene: TRBJ2-7; clone size: .; CDR3 DNA: TGTGCCAGCAGCCGCGCCGGGACAGGGGGATTTTACGAGCAGTACTTC; CDR3 protein: CASSRAGTGGFYEQYF
D gene: TRBD1; CDR3 length: 14; V gene: TRBV6-6; J gene: TRBJ1-1; clone size: .; CDR3 DNA: TGTGCCAGCAGCCCCGGACAGGGGGACACTGAAGCTTTCTTT; CDR3 protein: CASSPGQGDTEAFF
D gene: .; CDR3 length: 18; V gene: TRBV14; J gene: TRBJ2-4; clone size: .; CDR3 DNA: TGTGCCAGCAGCCATTCCGGCGGGAACCAACCCAGCAAAAACATTCAGTACTTC; CDR3 protein: CASSHSGGNQPSKNIQYF
D gene: .; CDR3 length: 14; V gene: TRBV30; J gene: TRBJ2-2; clone size: .; CDR3 DNA: TGTGCCTGGAGTGTAAAACGGAACACCGGGGAGCTGTTTTTT; CDR3 protein: CAWSVKRNTGELFF
D gene: .; CDR3 length: 14; V gene: TRBV5-1; J gene: TRBJ2-1; clone size: .; CDR3 DNA: TGCGCCAGCAGCTTCCCTAGTCTCATAAATGAGCAGTTCTTC; CDR3 protein: CASSFPSLINEQFF
D gene: .; CDR3 length: 15; V gene: TRBV5-4; J gene: TRBJ1-2; clone size: once; CDR3 DNA: TGTGCCAGCAGCCCGAGATCTGATAAACTCTATGGCTACACCTTC; CDR3 protein: CASSPRSDKLYGYTF
D gene: .; CDR3 length: 14; V gene: TRBV28; J gene: TRBJ2-1; clone size: .; CDR3 DNA: TGTGCCAGCAGTTTGGTGCGCAGGGGAAATGAGCAGTTCTTC; CDR3 protein: CASSLVRRGNEQFF
D gene: TRBD2; CDR3 length: 17; V gene: TRBV7-2; J gene: TRBJ2-2; clone size: .; CDR3 DNA: TGTGCCAGCAGCTTAGGAACGGGGAGGGGTGGCACCGGGGAGCTGTTTTTT; CDR3 protein: CASSLGTGRGGTGELFF
D gene: TRBD2; CDR3 length: 15; V gene: TRBV7-9; J gene: TRBJ2-1; clone size: .; CDR3 DNA: TGTGCCAGCAGCTTGGGACTAGCGGACTTAGTGGGGCAGTTCTTC; CDR3 protein: CASSLGLADLVGQFF
D gene: .; CDR3 length: 14; V gene: TRBV11-1; J gene: TRBJ1-2; clone size: .; CDR3 DNA: TGTGCCAGCAGGCCACCCGGGCAGAACTATGGCTACACCTTC; CDR3 protein: CASRPPGQNYGYTF
D gene: .; CDR3 length: 13; V gene: TRBV10-1; J gene: TRBJ1-5; clone size: .; CDR3 DNA: TGCGCCAGCAGTGATGAGGAGAATCAGCCCCAGCATTTT; CDR3 protein: CASSDEENQPQHF
D gene: .; CDR3 length: 11; V gene: TRBV5-6; J gene: TRBJ2-7; clone size: .; CDR3 DNA: TGTGCCAGCAGCTTAGGCTACGAGCAGTACTTC; CDR3 protein: CASSLGYEQYF
D gene: TRBD1; CDR3 length: 15; V gene: TRBV5-6; J gene: TRBJ2-5; clone size: .; CDR3 DNA: TGTGCCAGCAGATCAACAGGGGGCTTCCAAGAGACCCAGTACTTC; CDR3 protein: CASRSTGGFQETQYF
D gene: .; CDR3 length: 15; V gene: TRBV5-4; J gene: TRBJ2-2; clone size: .; CDR3 DNA: TGTGCCAGCAGCTTGCCAGGAAGGAACACCGGGGAGCTGTTTTTT; CDR3 protein: CASSLPGRNTGELFF
D gene: TRBD1; CDR3 length: 13; V gene: TRBV6-5; J gene: TRBJ2-7; clone size: .; CDR3 DNA: TGTGCCAGCAGTTACACAGGGGCCTACGAGCAGTACTTC; CDR3 protein: CASSYTGAYEQYF
D gene: .; CDR3 length: 14; V gene: TRBV10-2; J gene: TRBJ2-1; clone size: many; CDR3 DNA: TGCGCCAGCATAGATGGGGGGTTCCACAATGAGCAGTTCTTC; CDR3 protein: CASIDGGFHNEQFF
D gene: .; CDR3 length: 13; V gene: TRBV5-5; J gene: TRBJ2-6; clone size: .; CDR3 DNA: TGTGCCAGCAGCCCTTCTGGGGCCAACGTCCTGACTTTC; CDR3 protein: CASSPSGANVLTF
D gene: TRBD1; CDR3 length: 15; V gene: TRBV9; J gene: TRBJ2-3; clone size: .; CDR3 DNA: TGTGCCAGCAGCTTAAGGACAGGGAGTCCAGATACGCAGTATTTT; CDR3 protein: CASSLRTGSPDTQYF
D gene: .; CDR3 length: 15; V gene: TRBV7-3; J gene: TRBJ2-2; clone size: .; CDR3 DNA: TGTGCCAGCAGCCGGGGACCACCGAGCACCGGGGAGCTGTTTTTT; CDR3 protein: CASSRGPPSTGELFF
D gene: .; CDR3 length: 13; V gene: TRBV29-1; J gene: TRBJ2-7; clone size: .; CDR3 DNA: TGCAGCGTTGCATGGAAGGGCCGCTACGAGCAGTACTTC; CDR3 protein: CSVAWKGRYEQYF
D gene: .; CDR3 length: 13; V gene: TRBV6-1; J gene: TRBJ1-2; clone size: few; CDR3 DNA: TGTGCCAGCAGGGGACAAACCCCCGTGGGCTACACCTTC; CDR3 protein: CASRGQTPVGYTF
D gene: .; CDR3 length: 13; V gene: TRBV27; J gene: TRBJ1-1; clone size: .; CDR3 DNA: TGTGCCTCCCGCGGGCAGGGGAACACTGAAGCTTTCTTT; CDR3 protein: CASRGQGNTEAFF
D gene: .; CDR3 length: 14; V gene: TRBV5-4; J gene: TRBJ2-1; clone size: .; CDR3 DNA: TGTGCCAGCAGCACTGAGACTAGTCAGCCTGAGCAGTTCTTC; CDR3 protein: CASSTETSQPEQFF
D gene: TRBD1; CDR3 length: 18; V gene: TRBV19; J gene: TRBJ2-1; clone size: .; CDR3 DNA: TGTGCCAGTAGTATAGTACAGGGACAGGTCGGCTCCTACAATGAGCAGTTCTTC; CDR3 protein: CASSIVQGQVGSYNEQFF
D gene: .; CDR3 length: 14; V gene: TRBV4-3; J gene: TRBJ1-3; clone size: few; CDR3 DNA: TGCGCCAGCAGCCAAGGAGGGGCTGGAAACACCATATATTTT; CDR3 protein: CASSQGGAGNTIYF
D gene: .; CDR3 length: 14; V gene: TRBV2; J gene: TRBJ2-2; clone size: .; CDR3 DNA: TGTGCCAGCTCGAGGACATCGAACACCGGGGAGCTGTTTTTT; CDR3 protein: CASSRTSNTGELFF